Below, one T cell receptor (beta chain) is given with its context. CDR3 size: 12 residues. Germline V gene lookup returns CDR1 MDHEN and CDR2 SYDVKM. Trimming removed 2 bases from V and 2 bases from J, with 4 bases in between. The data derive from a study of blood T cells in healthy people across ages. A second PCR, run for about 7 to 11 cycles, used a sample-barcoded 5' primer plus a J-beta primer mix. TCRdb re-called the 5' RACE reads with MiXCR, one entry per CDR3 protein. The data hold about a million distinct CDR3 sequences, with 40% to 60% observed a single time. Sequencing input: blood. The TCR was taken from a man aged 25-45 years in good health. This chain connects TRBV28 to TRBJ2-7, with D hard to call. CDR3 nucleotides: TGTGCCAGCAGTTTAATGACCTACGAGCAGTACTTC. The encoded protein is CASSLMTYEQYF.